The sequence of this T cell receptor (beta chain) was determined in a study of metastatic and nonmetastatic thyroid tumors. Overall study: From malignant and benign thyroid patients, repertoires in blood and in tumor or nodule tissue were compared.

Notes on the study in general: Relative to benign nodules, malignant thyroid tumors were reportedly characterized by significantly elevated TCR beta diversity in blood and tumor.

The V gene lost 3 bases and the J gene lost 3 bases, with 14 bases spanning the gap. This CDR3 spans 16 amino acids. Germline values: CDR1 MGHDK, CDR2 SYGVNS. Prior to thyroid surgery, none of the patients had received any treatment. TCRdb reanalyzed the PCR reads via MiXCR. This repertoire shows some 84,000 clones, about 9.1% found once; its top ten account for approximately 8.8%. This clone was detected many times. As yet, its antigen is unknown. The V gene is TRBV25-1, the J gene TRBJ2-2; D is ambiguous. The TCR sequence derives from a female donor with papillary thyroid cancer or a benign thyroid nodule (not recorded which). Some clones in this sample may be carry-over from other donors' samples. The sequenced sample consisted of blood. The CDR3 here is CASSDYISIDTGELFF. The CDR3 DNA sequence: TGTGCCAGCAGTGATTATATCTCAATCGACACCGGGGAGCTGTTTTTT.